Presented here are 26 T cell receptor beta chains from one specimen sequenced in a study of blood T cells in healthy people across ages. The second PCR ran roughly 6 to 11 cycles with a sample-barcoded 5' primer and J-beta primers. TCRdb reprocessed the 5' RACE reads with MiXCR, giving one entry per CDR3 protein. The sample lists about 1.5 million distinct CDR3 sequences, about 42% occurring once. Sequenced material: blood. The source of these receptors is a young woman in good health.

The chain is built from TRBV27 and TRBJ2-7; 11 nucleotides match TRBD2. After removal of 4 bases from V and 8 bases from J, the junction contained 7 bases not matched to a gene. Germline assignment: CDR1 MNHEY and CDR2 SMNVEV (reference sequence). CDR3 length: 14 residues. This CDR3 reads CASSSRTSGWQQYF. The CDR3, as DNA: TGTGCCAGCAGTTCTCGGACTAGCGGGTGGCAGCAGTACTTC.

This clonotype turned up a few times. The chain carries TRBV10-3 and TRBJ1-2, with D perhaps matching TRBD1 (5 bases). V dropped 3 bases and J dropped 2 bases, with 16 bases sitting between them. From germline, CDR1 is ENHRY and CDR2 SYGVKD. The CDR3 totals 16 residues. The CDR3 DNA is TGTGCCATCAGTGACCTGTTTAGGGGAGGGAACTATGGCTACACCTTC. Encoded protein: CAISDLFRGGNYGYTF.

In DNA, the CDR3 is TGTGCCAGCAGCTTTTACTCGGGACAGGACCCCAACTATGGCTACACCTTC. Translation: CASSFYSGQDPNYGYTF. V usage is TRBV7-6 and J usage is TRBJ1-2; 8 nucleotides match TRBD1. Germline loops: CDR1 SGHVS, CDR2 FNYEAQ. The CDR3 has 17 residues. V lost 3 bases, J lost 2 bases, and 11 bases stayed unmatched.

This clonotype was detected a few times. J is TRBJ2-2 and V is TRBV4-2, with D perhaps assigned TRBD1 or TRBD2 (5 bases each). The CDR3 runs 14 residues. Trimming took 2 bases from V and 6 from J, leaving 10 bases between them. CDR1 and CDR2 from the germline V gene are LGHNA and YNFKEQ. The CDR3 spells CASSQPTGPGELFF. DNA for the CDR3: TGTGCCAGCAGCCAACCGACGGGACCCGGGGAGCTGTTTTTT.

The chain combines TRBV20-1 with TRBJ1-6, with D unclear. V was cut by 5 bases and J by 11 bases, with 13 bases left in between. Germline loops: CDR1 DFQATT, CDR2 SNEGSKA (reference sequence). The CDR3 has 12 amino acids. The DNA for the CDR3 is TGCAGTGCTGCCTCTCCACGGGCACCCCTCCACTTT. Its protein is CSAASPRAPLHF.

There are a few counts of this clonotype. The chain links TRBV20-1 to TRBJ1-2; no definite D call. The CDR3 contains 13 residues. CDR1 and CDR2 from the germline V gene are DFQATT and SNEGSKA (reference sequence). Trimming left V 6 bases short and J 4 bases short, with 15 bases between. DNA for the CDR3: TGCAGTGCCACGGCGGGAGGGTTCTATGGCTACACCTTC. Encoded protein: CSATAGGFYGYTF.

The chain joins TRBV7-9 to TRBJ2-2, with D perhaps assigned TRBD1 or TRBD2 (5 bases each). The V gene lost 2 bases and the J gene lost 6 bases, with 10 bases spanning the gap. Germline values: CDR1 SEHNR, CDR2 FQNEAQ (reference sequence). This CDR3 contains 14 residues. The DNA for the CDR3 is TGTGCCAGCAGCTTACTTGGGACCGCCGGGGAGCTGTTTTTT. This encodes CASSLLGTAGELFF.

In its sample, this clonotype was seen a few times. V gene TRBV27 combines with J gene TRBJ2-5, with D hard to call. Gene TRBJ2-7 matches the end of the DNA better, so the J call may be wrong. Germline-derived CDR1 and CDR2 are MNHEY and SMNVEV (reference sequence). This CDR3 has 13 residues. The CDR3 coding sequence is TGTGCCAGCAGTTTCGTGGGCCCTCGCGAGCAGTACTTC. Translated: CASSFVGPREQYF.

Remarks on this clonotype: The germline gene is not matched at one end of the junction; a read error may be the cause. V and J are TRBV6-6 and TRBJ2-7; no firm D call. There are 11 residues in the CDR3. Germline CDR1 reads MNHNY; CDR2 reads SVGAGI (reference sequence). This chain's CDR3 is CAGSSNYEQYF. In DNA form, the CDR3 reads TGTGCCGGCAGTTCCAACTACGAGCAGTACTTC.

The chain uses TRBV6-2 or TRBV6-3 and TRBJ2-1, with TRBD2 identical over 8 bases. The CDR3 has 15 amino acids. The trim removed 2 bases at V and 7 bases at J, leaving 7 bases unmatched. The germline V gene has CDR1 MNHEY and CDR2 SVGEGT. The chain's CDR3 is CASSYAGGGFNEQFF. The DNA of the CDR3 is TGTGCCAGCAGTTACGCGGGAGGAGGGTTTAATGAGCAGTTCTTC.

CDR3 in DNA: TGCAGCGTCTACAGGCAGGGGACTGAAGCTTTCTTT. Translated, it gives CSVYRQGTEAFF. The chain employs TRBV29-1 and TRBJ1-1; a weak D match, TRBD1 (6 bases). Germline CDR1 reads SQVTM; CDR2 reads ANQGSEA. The CDR3 is 12 amino acids. V lost 6 bases and J lost 5, with 13 bases in between.

This rearrangement joins TRBV7-2 to TRBJ2-7; TRBD2 matches 8 bases. The J call may be mistaken, given a closer DNA end match to TRBJ2-5. The CDR3 loop spans 14 amino acids. Germline-derived CDR1 and CDR2 are SGHTA and FQGNSA. The CDR3 spells CASSFQRGKETQYF. The CDR3 DNA reads as TGTGCCAGCAGCTTTCAGCGGGGGAAAGAGACCCAGTACTTC.

This clonotype was picked up a small number of times. The gene calls are TRBV11-2 and TRBJ2-7, with 9 bases matching TRBD2. The J segment lost 4 bases and the V segment lost 1 base, leaving 8 bases of the junction unmatched. The germline gives CDR1 SGHAT, CDR2 FQNNGV. This CDR3 is built from 16 residues. CDR3 residues: CASSLAVSGGLYEQYF. The CDR3 DNA follows: TGTGCCAGCAGCTTAGCGGTTAGCGGGGGTTTGTACGAGCAGTACTTC.

This clonotype was counted ten times or more. J is TRBJ2-7 and V is TRBV7-2, with no clear D. CDR3 length equals 13 residues. Deletions cut 5 bases from V and 3 bases from J, with 11 bases between. Germline V lookup: CDR1 SGHTA, CDR2 FQGNSA. The chain's CDR3 is CASSPYTDYEQYF. CDR3 sequence (DNA): TGTGCCAGCAGCCCCTACACTGACTACGAGCAGTACTTC.

This clonotype came up a few times. This chain uses TRBV6-2 or TRBV6-3 with TRBJ1-5; maybe TRBD1 (6 bases). This CDR3 is built from 15 residues. The germline gives CDR1 MNHEY, CDR2 SVGEGT. The V and J ends lost 6 bases and 0 bases respectively, with 12 bases between them. The CDR3 sequence: CASRTGLYSNQPQHF. DNA of the CDR3: TGTGCCAGCAGGACAGGATTATATAGCAATCAGCCCCAGCATTTT.

This chain connects TRBV27 to TRBJ1-5; D possibly corresponds to TRBD1 (6 bases). Germline CDR1 and CDR2: MNHEY and SMNVEV (reference sequence). CDR3 length equals 15 residues. The ends were cut back, 5 bases at V and 3 bases at J, with 14 bases in the middle. The CDR3 loop is CASSTGDMNNQPQHF. The CDR3 bases are TGTGCCAGCAGTACCGGGGACATGAACAATCAGCCCCAGCATTTT.

The rearrangement joins TRBV20-1 to TRBJ1-2; D not resolved. Trimming removed 7 bases at V and 8 bases at J, with 8 bases between. This CDR3 is built from 9 residues. The germline V gene encodes CDR1 DFQATT and CDR2 SNEGSKA (reference sequence). The CDR3: CSGLGGYTF. CDR3 bases: TGCAGTGGTTTGGGAGGCTACACCTTC.

V usage is TRBV28 and J usage is TRBJ2-5, with 7 bases lining up with TRBD1. CDR3 length: 15 amino acids. Germline CDR1 MDHEN, CDR2 SYDVKM. Losses at the gene ends were 4 bases for V and 5 bases for J; bases not matched to a gene: 10. CDR3 bases: TGTGCCAGCAGTTCCCCCCTGACAGGGTCGGAGACCCAGTACTTC. Amino acids: CASSSPLTGSETQYF. The variable domain in full, completed from reference TRBV28 and TRBJ2-5, reads DVKVTQSSRYLVKRTGEKVFLECVQDMDHENMFWYRQDPGLGLRLIYFSYDVKMKEKGDIPEGYSVSREKKERFSLILESASTNQTSMYLCASSSPLTGSETQYFGPGTRLLVL.

CDR3 loop: CASSVDPQGWQPQHF. CDR3 nucleotides: TGTGCCAGCAGCGTAGATCCACAGGGGTGGCAGCCCCAGCATTTT. The V call is TRBV9, the J call TRBJ1-5; 7 nucleotides align to TRBD1. Looked up from germline, CDR1 is SGDLS and CDR2 is YYNGEE. Unmatched junction bases numbered 7, after V lost 0 bases and J lost 7 bases. CDR3 length equals 15 residues.

The gene calls are TRBV4-2 and TRBJ2-3; D is unresolved. With 0 bases removed from V and 0 bases from J, the gap between germline ends came to 19 bases. The CDR3 contains 19 residues. The V gene's germline CDR1 is LGHNA and CDR2 YNFKEQ. CDR3 residues: CASSQEDQIQYASTDTQYF. CDR3 coding DNA: TGTGCCAGCAGCCAAGAGGACCAAATACAGTACGCTAGCACAGATACGCAGTATTTT.

The chain recombines TRBV7-2 with TRBJ2-1; TRBD2 matches 7 bases. Unmatched junction bases numbered 7, after V lost 5 bases and J lost 9 bases. There are 13 residues in the CDR3. Germline CDR1 and CDR2: SGHTA and FQGNSA. The CDR3 loop is CASSKRTSFEQFF. CDR3 DNA: TGTGCCAGCAGCAAAAGGACTAGTTTTGAGCAGTTCTTC.

Concerning this clonotype itself: Just one base apart from a much larger clone, this may be a read error. The chain uses TRBV4-1 and TRBJ2-2, with 8 bases lining up with TRBD1. This CDR3 spans 14 amino acids. Germline V gene data show CDR1 as MGHRA and CDR2 as YSYEKL. The CDR3 is CAGSDRGNTGELFF. CDR3 DNA: TGCGCCGGCAGTGACAGGGGGAACACCGGGGAGCTGTTTTTT.

This chain connects TRBV12-3 or TRBV12-4 to TRBJ2-1, with 12 bases lining up with TRBD2. This CDR3 spans 17 amino acids. The V and J ends lost 6 bases and 5 bases, in that order; junction bases with no gene match: 11. CDR3 region: CASSLRLAGEINNEQFF. CDR3 sequence (DNA): TGTGCCAGCAGCCTCCGACTAGCGGGGGAGATCAACAATGAGCAGTTCTTC.

The V call is TRBV6-2 or TRBV6-3, the J call TRBJ2-5; either TRBD1 or TRBD2 may fit D (5 bases each). The closer fit of TRBJ2-1 to the DNA end suggests the J call may be wrong. CDR1 MNHEY and CDR2 SVGEGT come from the germline V gene. This CDR3 region has 15 residues. Written as DNA, the CDR3 is TGTGCCAGCAGTCCGGGACGATTAAGCCAAGAGACCCAGTTCTTC. Amino acid sequence: CASSPGRLSQETQFF.

This clonotype was counted only a few times. CDR3 region: CSVEVQGNYGYTF. CDR3 bases: TGCAGCGTTGAGGTACAGGGGAACTATGGCTACACCTTC. The chain employs TRBV29-1 and TRBJ1-2; 7 bases align to TRBD1. The V gene's germline CDR1 is SQVTM and CDR2 ANQGSEA. This CDR3 has 13 residues. V was clipped by 3 bases and J by 2 bases; unmatched bases: 3. Drawing the rest from reference TRBV29-1 and TRBJ1-2, the complete variable domain is SAVISQKPSRDICQRGTSLTIQCQVDSQVTMMFWYRQQPGQSLTLIATANQGSEATYESGFVIDKFPISRPNLTFSTLTVSNMSPEDSSIYLCSVEVQGNYGYTFGSGTRLTVV.

Only a few counts were recorded for this clonotype. V gene TRBV28 combines with J gene TRBJ2-3; D possibly corresponds to TRBD2 (5 bases). With 10 bases removed from V and 2 bases from J, the gap between germline ends came to 10 bases. The germline gives CDR1 MDHEN, CDR2 SYDVKM. The CDR3 totals 12 residues. CDR3 sequence reads: CATGIPTDTQYF. The CDR3 coding sequence is TGTGCCACCGGGATCCCCACAGATACGCAGTATTTT.